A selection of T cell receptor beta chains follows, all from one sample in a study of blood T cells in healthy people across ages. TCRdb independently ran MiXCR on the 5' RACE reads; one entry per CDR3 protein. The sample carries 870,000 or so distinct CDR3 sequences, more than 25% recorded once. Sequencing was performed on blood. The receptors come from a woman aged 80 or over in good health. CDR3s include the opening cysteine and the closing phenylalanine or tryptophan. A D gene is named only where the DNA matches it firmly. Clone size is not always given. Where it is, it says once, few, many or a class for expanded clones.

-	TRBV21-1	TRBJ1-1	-	CASGANTLNTEAFF	TGTGCCAGCGGAGCGAATACCTTGAACACTGAAGCTTTCTTT
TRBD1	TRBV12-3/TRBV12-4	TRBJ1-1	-	CASTATGPDTEAFF	TGCGCCAGCACCGCGACAGGGCCGGACACTGAAGCTTTCTTT
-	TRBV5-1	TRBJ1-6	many	CASSLDWSLPGNSPLHF	TGCGCCAGCAGCTTGGATTGGTCTCTCCCCGGGAATTCACCCCTCCACTTT
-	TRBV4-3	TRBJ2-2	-	CASSHVPGGSNTGELFF	TGCGCCAGCAGCCACGTCCCGGGGGGCTCGAACACCGGGGAGCTGTTTTTT
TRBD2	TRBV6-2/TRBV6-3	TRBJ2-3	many	CASSPIAGSRGTDTQYF	TGTGCCAGCAGCCCAATAGCGGGGTCCCGGGGCACAGATACGCAGTATTTT
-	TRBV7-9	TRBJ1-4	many	CASSLEANEKLFF	TGTGCCAGCAGCTTAGAGGCAAATGAAAAACTGTTTTTT
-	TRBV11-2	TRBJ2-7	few	CASSSLTAGRGEQYF	TGTGCCAGCAGTTCACTAACGGCAGGACGGGGAGAGCAGTACTTC
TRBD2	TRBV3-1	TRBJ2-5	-	CANSQLPPITSGGAGQETQYF	TGTGCCAACAGCCAATTGCCCCCAATAACTAGCGGGGGGGCAGGTCAAGAGACCCAGTACTTC
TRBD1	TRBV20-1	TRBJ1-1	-	CSATLRGTGGSEAFF	TGCAGTGCTACACTCCGTGGGACAGGGGGCTCCGAAGCTTTCTTT
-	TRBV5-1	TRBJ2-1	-	CASSSGTQGNEQFF	TGCGCCAGCAGCTCCGGGACCCAAGGGAATGAGCAGTTCTTC
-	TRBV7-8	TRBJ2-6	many	CASSPQEISGANVLTF	TGTGCCAGCAGCCCTCAGGAGATCTCTGGGGCCAACGTCCTGACTTTC
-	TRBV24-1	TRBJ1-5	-	CATSEGNQPQHF	TGTGCCACCAGTGAGGGCAATCAGCCCCAGCATTTT
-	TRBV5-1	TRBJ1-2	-	CASSPEAAIRYGYTF	TGCGCCAGCAGCCCGGAAGCGGCGATCAGATATGGCTACACCTTC
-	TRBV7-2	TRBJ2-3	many	CASREGPARADTQYF	TGTGCCAGCAGAGAGGGGCCGGCCCGGGCGGATACGCAGTATTTT
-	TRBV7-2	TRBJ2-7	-	CASSLGPSASIYEQYF	TGTGCCAGCAGCTTAGGTCCTAGCGCCTCGATCTACGAGCAGTACTTC
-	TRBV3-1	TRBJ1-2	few	CASSQGQTFFYGYTF	TGTGCCAGCAGCCAAGGGCAAACCTTCTTCTATGGCTACACCTTC
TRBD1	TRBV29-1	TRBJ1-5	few	CSVDVTGGGNQPQHF	TGCAGCGTTGACGTGACAGGGGGAGGCAATCAGCCCCAGCATTTT
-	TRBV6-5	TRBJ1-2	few	CASKSLVSLPYGYTF	TGTGCCAGCAAGAGTCTTGTCAGCCTACCCTATGGCTACACCTTC
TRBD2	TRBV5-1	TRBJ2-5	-	CASSSGLGRETQYF	TGCGCCAGCAGCTCGGGACTAGGTAGAGAGACCCAGTACTTC
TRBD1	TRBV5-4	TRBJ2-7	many	CASSAWTGGTYEQYF	TGTGCCAGCAGCGCATGGACAGGGGGAACCTACGAGCAGTACTTC
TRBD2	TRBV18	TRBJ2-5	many	CASSTQGLAEETQYF	TGTGCCAGCTCAACCCAGGGACTAGCGGAAGAGACCCAGTACTTC
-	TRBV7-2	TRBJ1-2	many	CASSAYPGQGYTF	TGTGCCAGCAGCGCCTATCCCGGCCAGGGCTACACCTTC
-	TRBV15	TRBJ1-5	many	CATSRGGSYQPQHF	TGTGCCACCAGCAGAGGTGGCAGCTATCAGCCCCAGCATTTT
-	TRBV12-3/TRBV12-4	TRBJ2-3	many	CASSFAGPDTQYF	TGTGCCAGCAGTTTCGCCGGACCAGATACGCAGTATTTT